A selection of T cell receptor beta chains follows, all from one sample in a study of blood T cell repertoires in COVID-19. TCRdb's copy holds only in-frame clones and misses some; the assay was immunoSEQ multiplex PCR. The sample carries tens of thousands of clones, more than 80% recorded once. The source material was peripheral blood. These receptors were taken from a man aged 25-45 years with acute or convalescent COVID-19. Each CDR3 is given without its conserved first and last residue. The D gene is left open where the match is weak.

J: TRBJ1-4
D: .
V: TRBV5-8
CDR3: ASRRTGRSNEKLF

J: TRBJ2-1
D: .
V: TRBV5-8
CDR3: ASSSHNGGGQF

J: TRBJ2-3
D: TRBD1
V: TRBV18
CDR3: ASLQGGGTDTQY

J: TRBJ1-1
D: .
V: TRBV10-1
CDR3: ASSDGVGGTEAF

J: TRBJ1-6
D: .
V: TRBV30
CDR3: AWRTGSVGSPLH

J: TRBJ1-6
D: .
V: TRBV19
CDR3: ASSRIGDNSPLH

J: TRBJ2-2
D: TRBD2
V: TRBV5-1
CDR3: ASSQGLALAGELF

J: TRBJ1-1
D: .
V: TRBV2
CDR3: ASSLARGVTEAF

J: TRBJ1-4
D: TRBD1
V: TRBV14
CDR3: ASSQPGPGQSNEKLF

J: TRBJ1-1
D: TRBD1
V: TRBV30
CDR3: AWSLAGGTEAF

J: TRBJ1-6
D: .
V: TRBV28
CDR3: ASSLKTSSSPLH

J: TRBJ2-2
D: TRBD1
V: TRBV5-1
CDR3: ASTPTGTGEDTGELF

J: TRBJ1-6
D: .
V: TRBV7-8
CDR3: ASSLIVKNNSPLH

J: TRBJ1-2
D: TRBD1
V: TRBV6-5
CDR3: ASSRTGEDGYT

J: TRBJ1-4
D: TRBD1
V: TRBV5-1
CDR3: ASSPGQDNEKLF

J: TRBJ2-5
D: TRBD2
V: TRBV3-1/TRBV3-2
CDR3: ASSQEVSGGYQETQY

J: TRBJ2-2
D: .
V: TRBV7-6
CDR3: ASSQGRIRNTGELF

J: TRBJ1-1
D: TRBD1
V: TRBV18
CDR3: ASSTGQGLDTEAF

J: TRBJ1-2
D: .
V: TRBV5-4
CDR3: ASSRATESYGYT

J: TRBJ1-2
D: .
V: TRBV6-2/TRBV6-3
CDR3: ASSPGLSGGYT

J: TRBJ1-1
D: .
V: TRBV4-1
CDR3: ASSQEDELNTEAF

J: TRBJ2-5
D: TRBD2
V: TRBV7-2
CDR3: ASSSPGTSGETQY

J: TRBJ1-1
D: .
V: TRBV5-1
CDR3: ASSLGRLGGTEAF

J: TRBJ1-2
D: TRBD1
V: TRBV5-1
CDR3: ASSRIPPPTGHNYGYT

J: TRBJ1-5
D: TRBD1
V: TRBV2
CDR3: ASKLGTGGNQPQH

J: TRBJ2-6
D: .
V: TRBV3-1/TRBV3-2
CDR3: ASSRTSTGANVLT

J: TRBJ2-6
D: .
V: TRBV2
CDR3: ASSLLGSGANVLT

J: TRBJ2-5
D: TRBD2
V: TRBV18
CDR3: ASSPLGGRRETQY

J: TRBJ1-1
D: .
V: TRBV20-1
CDR3: SASPGYFEATEAF

J: TRBJ2-2
D: TRBD1
V: TRBV9
CDR3: ASSADRLAGELF

J: TRBJ1-1
D: .
V: TRBV25-1
CDR3: ASRTTGLNTEAF

J: TRBJ1-2
D: TRBD1
V: TRBV7-9
CDR3: ASSFPTGGYYGYT

J: TRBJ1-1
D: .
V: TRBV14
CDR3: ASSPTETGTEAF

J: TRBJ1-1
D: .
V: TRBV3-1/TRBV3-2
CDR3: ASSPHTNTEAF

J: TRBJ1-1
D: TRBD1
V: TRBV6-5
CDR3: ASSHNRGLNTEAF